Following are 13 T cell receptor beta chains from one sample sequenced in a study of beta chain features in type 1 diabetes. Every isolated RNA sample was fully reverse transcribed, so sequencing captured expressed TCRB transcripts. Here immunoSEQ multiplex PCR was the method, and the copy in TCRdb shows in-frame clones only, minus some. Of roughly 120,000 clones listed, 40% are singletons. The specimen was stem cell memory CD4+ T cells from blood. The receptors come from a woman between 18 and 29 years old in good health.

This chain joins TRBV7-9 and TRBJ1-2; 7 bases match TRBD1. The CDR3 covers 15 residues. Germline CDR1 and CDR2: SEHNR and FQNEAQ (reference sequence). Trimming took 4 bases from V and 7 from J; bases not matched to a gene: 12. DNA for the CDR3: TGTGCCAGCAGCTCCGTAGACAGGGACGGCGGTGGCTACACCTTC. Its protein product is CASSSVDRDGGGYTF.

This rearrangement joins TRBV5-1 to TRBJ2-7; 7 bases are a match to TRBD1. V was pared by 1 base and J by 5 bases, with 9 bases of the junction left unmatched. Per germline, CDR1 SGHRS and CDR2 YFSETQ. The CDR3 loop spans 15 amino acids. The CDR3 nucleotides read TGCGCCAGCAGCTTGCCCCGACAGGGTACCCACGAGCAGTACTTC. Translation gives CASSLPRQGTHEQYF.

The chain has TRBV5-1 and TRBJ1-5; 9 bases align to TRBD1. Germline V gene data show CDR1 as SGHRS and CDR2 as YFSETQ. The junction had 4 bases not matched to a gene; V was cut back by 2 bases and J by 4 bases. CDR3 length equals 15 residues. The DNA of the CDR3 is TGCGCCAGCAGCTTCTCAGGACAGGGGAATCAGCCCCAGCATTTT. Translating gives CASSFSGQGNQPQHF.

V and J are TRBV6-6 and TRBJ2-7; 9 bases line up with TRBD1. The CDR3 runs to 16 residues. V shed 3 bases, J shed 1 base, and the junction held 7 bases outside the gene matches. The germline V gene has CDR1 MNHNY and CDR2 SVGAGI (reference sequence). The CDR3 DNA reads as TGTGCCAGCAGTTATCGGACAGGGGATTCATCCTACGAGCAGTACTTC. Its translation is CASSYRTGDSSYEQYF.

This chain uses TRBV27 with TRBJ2-1; tentatively, D is TRBD2 (5 bases). Germline V lookup: CDR1 MNHEY, CDR2 SMNVEV (reference sequence). Deletions cut 2 bases from V and 3 bases from J, with 20 bases between. The length of the CDR3 is 18 residues. In nucleotides, the CDR3 is TGTGCCAGCAGTTTACCCGGCGGGCTAGCTCAGAACTACAATGAGCAGTTCTTC. Translation gives CASSLPGGLAQNYNEQFF.

The V gene is TRBV19, the J gene TRBJ1-2; 7 positions agree with TRBD1. This CDR3 spans 14 amino acids. The junction had 7 bases not matched to a gene; V was cut back by 4 bases and J by 5 bases. The germline gives CDR1 LNHDA, CDR2 SQIVND (reference sequence). The CDR3 here is CASSTTQGVYGYTF. The CDR3 bases are TGTGCCAGTAGTACCACCCAGGGGGTGTATGGCTACACCTTC. Filled out from reference TRBV19 and TRBJ1-2, the complete variable domain reads DGGITQSPKYLFRKEGQNVTLSCEQNLNHDAMYWYRQDPGQGLRLIYYSQIVNDFQKGDIAEGYSVSREKKESFPLTVTSAQKNPTAFYLCASSTTQGVYGYTFGSGTRLTVV.

The V and J genes are TRBV30 and TRBJ2-3; D perhaps matches TRBD2 (6 bases). Germline CDR1 is GTSNPN and CDR2 is SVGIG (reference sequence). Trimming left V 4 bases short and J 0 bases short, with 17 bases between. This CDR3 is 16 amino acids long. The CDR3 reads CAWKPGAGRSTDTQYF. In DNA, the CDR3 is TGTGCCTGGAAGCCTGGGGCGGGACGGAGCACAGATACGCAGTATTTT. Full variable domain (remainder filled in from reference TRBV30 and TRBJ2-3): SQTIHQWPATLVQPVGSPLSLECTVEGTSNPNLYWYRQAAGRGLQLLFYSVGIGQISSEVPQNLSASRPQDRQFILSSKKLLLSDSGFYLCAWKPGAGRSTDTQYFGPGTRLTVL.

This clone was seen a few times. This chain links TRBV7-9 with TRBJ2-7; TRBD2 aligns across 12 bases. The CDR3 extends over 15 amino acids. The V gene's germline CDR1 is SEHNR and CDR2 FQNEAQ (reference sequence). Trimming at V came to 6 bases and at J to 2 bases, leaving 5 bases not matched to a gene. CDR3 sequence reads: CASRRTSGDTYEQYF. The CDR3 DNA is TGTGCCAGCAGACGGACTAGCGGGGATACCTACGAGCAGTACTTC.

This chain joins TRBV4-2 and TRBJ2-1, with 10 bases fitting TRBD2. The CDR3 covers 12 residues. Germline CDR1 is LGHNA and CDR2 is YNFKEQ. Trimming took 10 bases from V and 8 from J; bases not matched to a gene: 5. CDR3 residues: CATSGRRDEQFF. DNA of the CDR3: TGTGCCACTAGCGGGAGACGGGATGAGCAGTTCTTC.

This clone has more than one count but fewer than ten. The chain carries TRBV5-6 and TRBJ2-1, with TRBD2 identical over 8 bases. The length of the CDR3 is 16 residues. V lost 1 base and J lost 5; bases outside the gene matches: 8. Germline V CDR1 and CDR2: SGHDT, YYEEEE. CDR3 nucleotide sequence: TGTGCCAGCAGCTTGCGTAGGGTACTAGCGGACAATGAGCAGTTCTTC. Its protein is CASSLRRVLADNEQFF.

CDR3 DNA: TGTGCCTGGAGTCGCGGGGCATACTATGGCTACACCTTC. It yields the protein CAWSRGAYYGYTF. The genes are TRBV30 and TRBJ1-2, with a possible D match to TRBD1 (5 bases). Trimming left V 2 bases short and J 3 bases short, with 10 bases between. Germline CDR1 is GTSNPN and CDR2 is SVGIG (reference sequence). This CDR3 spans 13 amino acids. Complete variable domain (other parts from reference TRBV30 and TRBJ1-2): SQTIHQWPATLVQPVGSPLSLECTVEGTSNPNLYWYRQAAGRGLQLLFYSVGIGQISSEVPQNLSASRPQDRQFILSSKKLLLSDSGFYLCAWSRGAYYGYTFGSGTRLTVV.

The V and J genes are TRBV7-9 and TRBJ2-5, with 8 bases fitting TRBD1. The J segment lost 4 bases and the V segment lost 5 bases, leaving 6 bases of the junction unmatched. The CDR3 extends over 14 amino acids. Germline V lookup: CDR1 SEHNR, CDR2 FQNEAQ (reference sequence). CDR3 sequence: CASSQAGGRETQYF. CDR3 sequence (DNA): TGTGCCAGCAGCCAAGCAGGGGGCAGAGAGACCCAGTACTTC.

This clone was counted only a few times. V usage is TRBV5-1 and J usage is TRBJ1-2; D is perhaps TRBD1 (5 bases). The ends were cut back, 5 bases at V and 6 bases at J, with 23 bases in the middle. This CDR3 is 16 amino acids long. The V gene's germline CDR1 is SGHRS and CDR2 YFSETQ. The CDR3 reads CASSLGPREIGHGYTF. For the CDR3, the DNA is TGCGCCAGCAGTCTGGGCCCCAGGGAAATCGGGCATGGCTACACCTTC.